This entry lists 9 T cell receptor beta chains sequenced from one sample in a study of tumour-infiltrating T cells in Burkitt lymphoma. Using immunoSEQ multiplex PCR, the repertoire was profiled, and TCRdb retains in-frame clones only, with some absent. The table has roughly 7,200 clones, roughly 17% seen once; the top ten hold around 2.9%. Material: tumor tissue. All receptors come from a human donor with diffuse large B-cell lymphoma.

This clone was picked up a small number of times. The chain recombines TRBV7-9 with TRBJ2-7; TRBD1 agrees at 7 bases. Germline assignment: CDR1 SEHNR and CDR2 FQNEAQ (reference sequence). V shed 5 bases, J shed 2 bases, and the junction held 12 bases outside the gene matches. The length of the CDR3 is 16 residues. DNA of the CDR3: TGTGCCAGCAGCCTCGGGACAGCCACTAACCCCTACGAGCAGTACTTC. Amino acid sequence: CASSLGTATNPYEQYF.

This clone was observed a few times. The rearrangement uses TRBV30 and TRBJ1-2; D ambiguous. V shed 0 bases and J shed 2 bases, with 10 bases lying between them. CDR3 length: 14 amino acids. Germline CDR1 reads GTSNPN; CDR2 reads SVGIG (reference sequence). The CDR3 coding sequence is TGTGCCTGGAGTGTACGCGGCGGGAACTATGGCTACACCTTC. As protein: CAWSVRGGNYGYTF.

There are a few counts of this clone. The chain recombines TRBV6-6 with TRBJ2-3; perhaps TRBD1 as D (6 bases). The germline V gene has CDR1 MNHNY and CDR2 SVGAGI (reference sequence). V was trimmed by 8 bases and J by 10 bases, leaving 16 bases between them. The CDR3 is 12 residues long. The CDR3 coding sequence is TGTGCCAGCGGCTCGACCAGGGGAGCGCAGTATTTT. This encodes CASGSTRGAQYF.

The sample holds a few counts of this clone. This chain links TRBV6-6 with TRBJ1-1; D perhaps matches TRBD1 (5 bases). V was cut by 11 bases and J by 2 bases, with 9 bases left in between. The germline gives CDR1 MNHNY, CDR2 SVGAGI (reference sequence). The CDR3 sequence is 11 residues long. The CDR3 sequence is CAGTDNTEAFF. CDR3 sequence (DNA): TGTGCCGGGACGGATAACACTGAAGCTTTCTTT.

The DNA of the CDR3 is TGCGCCAGCAGCGCCTCGGAGACCCAGTACTTC. This encodes CASSASETQYF. V is TRBV5-1 and J is TRBJ2-5; D is unclear. V was shortened by 4 bases and J by 5 bases, with 6 bases between the two germline ends. Germline loops: CDR1 SGHRS, CDR2 YFSETQ. The CDR3 is 11 amino acids.

The chain uses TRBV9 and TRBJ2-5, with 9 bases identical to TRBD2. The V gene end was trimmed by 3 bases and the J gene end by 5 bases; junction bases not matched to a gene: 11. CDR1 and CDR2 from the germline V gene are SGDLS and YYNGEE. The CDR3 is 16 amino acids. The CDR3 loop reads CASSEGLAGAWETQYF. The CDR3 nucleotides are TGTGCCAGCAGCGAGGGGTTAGCGGGGGCCTGGGAGACCCAGTACTTC. The full variable domain, completed using reference TRBV9 and TRBJ2-5, is DSGVTQTPKHLITATGQRVTLRCSPRSGDLSVYWYQQSLDQGLQFLIQYYNGEERAKGNILERFSAQQFPDLHSELNLSSLELGDSALYFCASSEGLAGAWETQYFGPGTRLLVL.

The chain carries TRBV9 and TRBJ2-4; a possible D gene is TRBD1 (5 bases). Germline V gene data show CDR1 as SGDLS and CDR2 as YYNGEE. Between the trimmed V and J ends, which lost 3 bases and 1 base, there was a span of 8 bases. The CDR3 runs 14 residues. In DNA form, the CDR3 reads TGTGCCAGCAGCGAGGGGTGGGCCAAAAACATTCAGTACTTC. Protein product: CASSEGWAKNIQYF.

The J gene is TRBJ1-1, the V gene TRBV5-4; TRBD1 is a possible D gene (6 bases). Trimming took off 4 bases at V and 10 bases at J, with 20 bases between the two ends. Germline V gives CDR1 SGHNT, CDR2 YYREEE (reference sequence). This CDR3 region has 14 residues. CDR3 amino acids: CASSIPITGTTAFF. DNA for the CDR3: TGTGCCAGCAGCATCCCCATAACAGGGACGACAGCTTTCTTT.

This rearrangement joins TRBV7-9 to TRBJ2-3; D gene uncertain. Germline loops: CDR1 SEHNR, CDR2 FQNEAQ (reference sequence). The CDR3 is 12 residues long. The ends were cut back, 1 base at V and 8 bases at J, with 7 bases in the middle. The CDR3 nucleotides are TGTGCCAGCAGCTTAGAATACGGTACGCAGTATTTT. Amino acid sequence: CASSLEYGTQYF.